This entry lists 17 T cell receptor beta chains sequenced from one sample in a study of Ad26.COV2.S vaccination and SARS-CoV-2 variants. Treatment indicated: over 15 received Ad26.COV2.S at low or high dose, single or two shots; several received placebo; per-sample allocation not given. Each sample was drawn 63 days after the first injection (of vaccine or placebo). Sequenced by immunoSEQ multiplex PCR; TCRdb stores in-frame clones only, minus some. The repertoire holds approximately 480,000 clones, with 87% as singletons. The sample in question was peripheral blood, obtained in a trial of Ad26.COV2.S vaccine versus placebo. These receptors were obtained from a person between 18 and 59 years old who received the Ad26.COV2.S COVID-19 vaccine or a placebo.

This sequence joins TRBV25-1 and TRBJ2-7, with D maybe TRBD2 (6 bases). Germline loops: CDR1 MGHDK, CDR2 SYGVNS. This CDR3 region has 14 residues. V lost 8 bases, J lost 4 bases, and 18 bases lay in between. CDR3 region: CASSTRGRGYEQYF. CDR3 coding DNA: TGTGCCAGCTCGACTCGGGGGAGAGGGTACGAGCAGTACTTC.

The rearrangement joins TRBV7-8 to TRBJ2-1; TRBD1 aligns across 8 bases. Germline values: CDR1 SGHVS, CDR2 FQNEAQ. Trimming removed 4 bases from V and 4 bases from J; junction bases left unmatched: 6. The CDR3 consists of 15 residues. In DNA, the CDR3 is TGTGCCAGCAGCTCTTGGACAGGGTCATACAATGAGCAGTTCTTC. Translating gives CASSSWTGSYNEQFF.

This clone was seen only a few times. The CDR3 reads CASSLGSQQPQHF. The DNA of the CDR3 is TGTGCCAGCAGCTTAGGCAGCCAGCAGCCCCAGCATTTT. The chain links TRBV7-2 to TRBJ1-5; D call uncertain. Between the trimmed V and J ends, which lost 1 base and 7 bases, there was a span of 8 bases. The CDR3 runs 13 residues. Germline assignment: CDR1 SGHTA and CDR2 FQGNSA.

The J gene is TRBJ2-7, the V gene TRBV28; TRBD1 matches 7 bases. The V gene's germline CDR1 is MDHEN and CDR2 SYDVKM. The CDR3 spans 13 residues. The trim removed 6 bases at V and 4 bases at J, leaving 6 bases unmatched. The CDR3 here is CASRPTDRYEQYF. Written as DNA, the CDR3 is TGTGCCAGCAGACCCACGGACAGGTACGAGCAGTACTTC.

The rearrangement joins TRBV7-9 to TRBJ2-1; 13 bases align to TRBD2. V was pared by 2 bases and J by 1 base, with 8 bases of the junction left unmatched. Per germline, CDR1 SEHNR and CDR2 FQNEAQ (reference sequence). This CDR3 spans 19 amino acids. This CDR3 reads CASSLPRGTSGISYNEQFF. The CDR3 DNA follows: TGTGCCAGCAGCTTACCCCGGGGGACTAGCGGGATTTCCTACAATGAGCAGTTCTTC.

V is TRBV12-3 or TRBV12-4 and J is TRBJ2-7; D ambiguous. There are 13 residues in the CDR3. V lost 5 bases and J 6 bases, leaving 14 bases between the germline ends. CDR3: CASSRAGVGEQYF. DNA for the CDR3: TGTGCCAGCAGTAGGGCTGGGGTCGGCGAGCAGTACTTC.

The genes are TRBV30 and TRBJ2-7; D not certain. Per the germline V gene, CDR1 is GTSNPN and CDR2 is SVGIG (reference sequence). V lost 3 bases and J 2 bases, leaving 14 bases between the germline ends. The CDR3 is 14 residues long. The CDR3 reads CAWSPMTAPYEQYF. Written as DNA, the CDR3 is TGTGCCTGGAGCCCGATGACGGCTCCCTACGAGCAGTACTTC. The variable domain in full, completed from reference TRBV30 and TRBJ2-7, reads SQTIHQWPATLVQPVGSPLSLECTVEGTSNPNLYWYRQAAGRGLQLLFYSVGIGQISSEVPQNLSASRPQDRQFILSSKKLLLSDSGFYLCAWSPMTAPYEQYFGPGTRLTVT.

CDR3 region: CASRQTETYEQYF. The DNA for the CDR3 is TGCGCCAGCAGACAGACCGAGACCTACGAGCAGTACTTC. The V and J genes are TRBV5-1 and TRBJ2-7; no reliable D call. Germline loops: CDR1 SGHRS, CDR2 YFSETQ. V lost 5 bases and J 2 bases, leaving 11 bases between the germline ends. The CDR3 runs 13 residues. The whole variable domain, remainder taken from reference TRBV5-1 and TRBJ2-7, is KAGVTQTPRYLIKTRGQQVTLSCSPISGHRSVSWYQQTPGQGLQFLFEYFSETQRNKGNFPGRFSGRQFSNSRSEMNVSTLELGDSALYLCASRQTETYEQYFGPGTRLTVT.

The chain combines TRBV6-1 with TRBJ1-3, with D hard to call. Germline V gene lookup returns CDR1 MNHNS and CDR2 SASEGT. The ends were cut back, 2 bases at V and 4 bases at J, with 15 bases in the middle. The CDR3 extends over 16 amino acids. The CDR3 loop is CASSEISGGSGNTIYF. CDR3 sequence (DNA): TGTGCCAGCAGTGAAATTTCGGGAGGGTCCGGAAACACCATATATTTT.

The V call is TRBV2, the J call TRBJ2-7; unclear D gene. The CDR3 covers 15 residues. V was shortened by 7 bases and J by 0 bases, with 16 bases between the two germline ends. Germline lookup yields CDR1 SNHLY and CDR2 FYNNEI. This chain's CDR3 is CASTSRLLSSYEQYF. Here the CDR3 DNA reads TGTGCCAGCACAAGCCGGCTCTTGAGCTCCTACGAGCAGTACTTC.

This clone was seen a few times. This rearrangement joins TRBV28 to TRBJ1-5; D call uncertain. Trimming removed 10 bases from V and 2 bases from J, with 18 bases in between. The CDR3 consists of 15 residues. CDR1 and CDR2 from the germline V gene are MDHEN and SYDVKM. CDR3: CATLLGTQGNQPQHF. CDR3 nucleotide sequence: TGTGCCACCCTCCTGGGAACCCAGGGCAATCAGCCCCAGCATTTT.

The chain has TRBV9 and TRBJ2-6, with D maybe TRBD2 (5 bases). This CDR3 is built from 16 residues. The ends were cut back, 0 bases at V and 2 bases at J, with 9 bases in the middle. Per germline, CDR1 SGDLS and CDR2 YYNGEE. The CDR3 spells CASSVAVGAGANVLTF. Written as DNA, the CDR3 is TGTGCCAGCAGCGTAGCAGTCGGGGCTGGGGCCAACGTCCTGACTTTC.

This chain joins TRBV10-3 and TRBJ2-7, with 13 positions matching TRBD2. Germline V CDR1 and CDR2: ENHRY, SYGVKD. Losses at the gene ends were 6 bases for V and 6 bases for J; bases not matched to a gene: 14. The CDR3 spans 17 residues. CDR3 nucleotide sequence: TGTGCCATCAGACGGACTAGCGGGAGCGGGCTAGGGTTCGAGCAGTACTTC. This codes for CAIRRTSGSGLGFEQYF.

A single count supports this clone. The chain carries TRBV7-2 and TRBJ2-1; TRBD2 might be the D (6 bases). This CDR3 has 15 residues. Germline values: CDR1 SGHTA, CDR2 FQGNSA. Trimming removed 1 base from V and 0 bases from J, with 7 bases in between. CDR3 amino acids: CASSLDGSSYNEQFF. The DNA for the CDR3 is TGTGCCAGCAGCTTAGACGGGAGCTCCTACAATGAGCAGTTCTTC. Complete variable domain (other parts from reference TRBV7-2 and TRBJ2-1): GAGVSQSPSNKVTEKGKDVELRCDPISGHTALYWYRQSLGQGLEFLIYFQGNSAPDKSGLPSDRFSAERTGGSVSTLTIQRTQQEDSAVYLCASSLDGSSYNEQFFGPGTRLTVL.

This chain uses TRBV27 with TRBJ2-3; 7 bases agree with TRBD1. V dropped 0 bases and J dropped 0; count of bases not matched to a gene: 6. Germline V gene lookup returns CDR1 MNHEY and CDR2 SMNVEV (reference sequence). The CDR3 totals 17 residues. This CDR3 reads CASSLSVGGPSTDTQYF. For the CDR3, the DNA is TGTGCCAGCAGTTTATCGGTAGGGGGCCCTAGCACAGATACGCAGTATTTT.

The chain employs TRBV10-3 and TRBJ2-6, with D uncertain. CDR3 size: 14 residues. CDR1 ENHRY and CDR2 SYGVKD come from the germline V gene. V lost 6 bases to trimming and J lost 0 bases, with 6 bases between them. CDR3: CAISWFSGANVLTF. The CDR3 DNA follows: TGTGCCATCAGCTGGTTCTCTGGGGCCAACGTCCTGACTTTC.

The genes are TRBV7-2 and TRBJ1-1; 9 nucleotides line up with TRBD1. This CDR3 region has 16 residues. The germline V gene has CDR1 SGHTA and CDR2 FQGNSA. With 5 bases clipped from V and 5 bases from J, the junction kept 12 bases outside the gene matches. The CDR3 protein is CASSLNSDRGTTEAFF. Written as DNA, the CDR3 is TGTGCCAGCAGCCTTAACTCGGACAGGGGAACGACTGAAGCTTTCTTT. Drawing the rest from reference TRBV7-2 and TRBJ1-1, the complete variable domain is GAGVSQSPSNKVTEKGKDVELRCDPISGHTALYWYRQSLGQGLEFLIYFQGNSAPDKSGLPSDRFSAERTGGSVSTLTIQRTQQEDSAVYLCASSLNSDRGTTEAFFGQGTRLTVV.